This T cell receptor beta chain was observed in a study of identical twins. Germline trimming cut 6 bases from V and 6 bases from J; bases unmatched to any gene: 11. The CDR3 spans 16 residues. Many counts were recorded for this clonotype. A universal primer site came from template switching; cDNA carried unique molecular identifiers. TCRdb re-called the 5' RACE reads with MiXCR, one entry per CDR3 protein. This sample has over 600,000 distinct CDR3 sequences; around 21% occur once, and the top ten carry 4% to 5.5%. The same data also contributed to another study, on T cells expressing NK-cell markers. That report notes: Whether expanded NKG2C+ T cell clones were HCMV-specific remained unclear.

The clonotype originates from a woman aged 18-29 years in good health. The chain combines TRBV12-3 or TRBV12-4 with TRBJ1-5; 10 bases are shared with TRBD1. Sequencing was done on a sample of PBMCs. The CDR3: CASRHETGGGRQPQHF. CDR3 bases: TGTGCCAGCAGGCACGAGACAGGGGGCGGTCGTCAGCCCCAGCATTTT.